These 2 T cell receptor beta chains originate from one sample sequenced in a study of blood T cell repertoires in COVID-19. Repertoires were generated with immunoSEQ multiplex PCR, while TCRdb's copy carries only in-frame clones and drops some. The data contain more than 40,000 clones, 70% to 90% of them singletons. Material: peripheral blood. All receptors come from a man older than 75 with acute or convalescent COVID-19.

The V call is TRBV6-4, the J call TRBJ2-2, with D maybe TRBD2 (6 bases). CDR1 is MRHNA, CDR2 SNTAGT, per germline. The CDR3 consists of 14 residues. V was shortened by 6 bases and J by 7 bases, with 15 bases between the two germline ends. In DNA, the CDR3 is TGTGCCAGCAGCCTCGAAGGAGGGAGCGGGGAGCTGTTTTTT. Its translation: CASSLEGGSGELFF.

The genes are TRBV11-2 and TRBJ2-7; D perhaps matches TRBD1 (5 bases). The CDR3 loop spans 15 amino acids. The V end was cut by 9 bases, the J end by 2 bases, with 20 bases between. Germline V gene data show CDR1 as SGHAT and CDR2 as FQNNGV. The CDR3 reads CASLPLAGQPYEQYF. The CDR3, as DNA: TGTGCCAGTCTCCCCCTCGCAGGACAACCCTACGAGCAGTACTTC.